A single sample gave rise to the 12 T cell receptor beta chains below, sequenced in a study of T cells in Graves' hyperthyroidism and ophthalmopathy. RNA transcripts served as the template for amplifying TCR beta CDR3 regions. The HTBI primer set drove a first-round RT-PCR of the TCR CDR3. MiXCR, applied by TCRdb to the multiplex PCR reads, yields one record per CDR3 protein. The sample holds around 600,000 distinct CDR3 sequences, around 15% seen once. Sequenced input: blood. All receptors come from a woman aged 45-59 years with Graves' ophthalmopathy.

The chain links TRBV7-8 to TRBJ2-1; 7 positions agree with TRBD2. This CDR3 has 15 amino acids. CDR1 SGHVS and CDR2 FQNEAQ come from the germline V gene. The trim removed 8 bases at V and 4 bases at J, leaving 11 bases unmatched. The CDR3 sequence: CASGRGEGPYNEQFF. The CDR3 DNA is TGTGCCAGCGGCCGGGGGGAGGGCCCTTACAATGAGCAGTTCTTC.

This clonotype was counted many times. The V call is TRBV12-3 or TRBV12-4, the J call TRBJ1-2; 7 nucleotides line up with TRBD1. This CDR3 is 14 amino acids long. V shed 6 bases, J shed 4 bases, and the junction held 8 bases outside the gene matches. The CDR3, as DNA: TGTGCCAGCAGGAGGACAGGAACCCCCTATGGCTACACCTTC. This codes for CASRRTGTPYGYTF.

This clonotype was seen ten or more times. This sequence joins TRBV6-2 or TRBV6-3 and TRBJ2-1, with 7 bases identical to TRBD2. CDR3 length: 14 residues. Germline assignment: CDR1 MNHEY and CDR2 SVGEGT. V was pared by 7 bases and J by 9 bases, with 12 bases of the junction left unmatched. The CDR3 region is CASNFLLALGEQFF. DNA of the CDR3: TGTGCCAGCAACTTCTTACTAGCGTTGGGTGAGCAGTTCTTC.

This clonotype was seen just once. The genes are TRBV4-2 and TRBJ2-3; 8 bases are a match to TRBD2. The CDR3 spans 16 residues. CDR1 is LGHNA, CDR2 YNFKEQ, per germline. V dropped 4 bases and J dropped 0; count of bases not matched to a gene: 6. The CDR3 here is CASSRTSGLSTDTQYF. Written as DNA, the CDR3 is TGTGCCAGCAGCCGAACTAGCGGATTGAGCACAGATACGCAGTATTTT.

This clonotype showed up just a few times. The V gene is TRBV28, the J gene TRBJ2-7; tentative D call: TRBD2 (6 bases). V lost 3 bases, J lost 3 bases, and 9 bases lay in between. CDR3 size: 13 residues. Germline values: CDR1 MDHEN, CDR2 SYDVKM. The CDR3 is CASSFLDYYEQYF. For the CDR3, the DNA is TGTGCCAGCAGTTTCTTGGACTACTACGAGCAGTACTTC.

V is TRBV24-1 and J is TRBJ2-3; TRBD1 matches at 10 bases. Germline V gives CDR1 KGHDR, CDR2 SFDVKD. The CDR3 has 17 residues. Trimming cost V 3 bases and J 1 base; bases outside gene matches: 6. This CDR3 is CATSDLDRGFGTDTQYF. DNA of the CDR3: TGTGCCACCAGTGATCTGGACAGGGGGTTTGGCACAGATACGCAGTATTTT.

This rearrangement joins TRBV6-5 to TRBJ2-1; D is ambiguous. The CDR3 runs 11 residues. V was clipped by 3 bases and J by 8 bases, with 5 bases between them. Germline lookup yields CDR1 MNHEY and CDR2 SVGAGI. CDR3 coding DNA: TGTGCCAGCAGTTATGGTTATGAGCAGTTCTTC. This encodes CASSYGYEQFF.

This clonotype was observed a few times. The CDR3 sequence: CASSLDKNTGELFF. CDR3 DNA sequence: TGTGCCAGCAGCCTCGACAAGAACACCGGGGAGCTGTTTTTT. This sequence joins TRBV25-1 and TRBJ2-2, with D uncertain. The CDR3 length is 14 residues. With 6 bases removed from V and 1 base from J, the gap between germline ends came to 9 bases. CDR1 is MGHDK and CDR2 is SYGVNS in the germline V gene. Full variable domain (missing parts from reference TRBV25-1 and TRBJ2-2): EADIYQTPRYLVIGTGKKITLECSQTMGHDKMYWYQQDPGMELHLIHYSYGVNSTEKGDLSSESTVSRIRTEHFPLTLESARPSHTSQYLCASSLDKNTGELFFGEGSRLTVL.

At least ten counts were recorded for this clonotype. The gene calls are TRBV7-2 and TRBJ2-7, with a possible D match to TRBD2 (6 bases). Trimming took off 10 bases at V and 0 bases at J, with 16 bases between the two ends. Germline CDR1 SGHTA, CDR2 FQGNSA. The CDR3 length is 14 residues. CDR3 protein: CATSPGLGSYEQYF. CDR3 coding DNA: TGTGCCACCTCACCGGGACTGGGCTCCTACGAGCAGTACTTC.

The J gene is TRBJ1-1, the V gene TRBV5-1; no clear D gene. CDR3 size: 14 residues. V lost 3 bases to trimming and J lost 0 bases, with 9 bases between them. Germline CDR1 is SGHRS and CDR2 is YFSETQ. The CDR3 DNA reads TGCGCCAGCAGCTGGCGGACGGTGAACACTGAAGCTTTCTTT. The encoded protein is CASSWRTVNTEAFF.

This clonotype has at least ten counts. J is TRBJ2-1 and V is TRBV24-1; unclear D gene. Deletions cut 0 bases from V and 4 bases from J, with 21 bases between. The CDR3 spans 19 residues. Germline CDR1 is KGHDR and CDR2 is SFDVKD. The CDR3: CATSDLGRGPETPYNEQFF. Written as DNA, the CDR3 is TGTGCCACCAGTGATTTGGGTAGAGGCCCTGAAACCCCGTACAATGAGCAGTTCTTC.

This clonotype was seen more than once but under ten times. V is TRBV15 and J is TRBJ2-1, with D possibly TRBD2 on 6 matching bases. The CDR3 is 15 residues long. Between the trimmed V and J ends, which lost 8 bases and 2 bases, there was a span of 16 bases. Germline V gives CDR1 LNHNV, CDR2 YYDKDF (reference sequence). This CDR3 is CATRDIAAPYNEQFF. Written as DNA, the CDR3 is TGTGCCACCCGAGACATAGCGGCACCCTACAATGAGCAGTTCTTC.